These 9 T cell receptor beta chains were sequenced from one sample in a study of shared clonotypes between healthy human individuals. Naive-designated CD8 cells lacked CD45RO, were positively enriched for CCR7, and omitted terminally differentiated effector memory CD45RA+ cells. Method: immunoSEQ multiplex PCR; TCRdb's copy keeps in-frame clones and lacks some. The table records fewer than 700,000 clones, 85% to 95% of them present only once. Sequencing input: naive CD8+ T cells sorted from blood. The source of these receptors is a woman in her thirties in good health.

In nucleotides, the CDR3 is TGTGCCAGCAGCTTGGCTGAAAACTACGAGCAGTACTTC. Protein: CASSLAENYEQYF. V gene TRBV5-6 combines with J gene TRBJ2-5, with unresolved D. The J call may be in error: the DNA end matches TRBJ2-7 better. The CDR3 has 13 residues. Germline values: CDR1 SGHDT, CDR2 YYEEEE.

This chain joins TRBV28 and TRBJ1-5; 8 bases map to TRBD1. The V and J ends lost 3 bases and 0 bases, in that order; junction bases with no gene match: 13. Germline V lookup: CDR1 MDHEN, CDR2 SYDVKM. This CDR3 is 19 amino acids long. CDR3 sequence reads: CASSFGPDREKDSNQPQHF. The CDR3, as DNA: TGTGCCAGCAGTTTTGGTCCGGACAGGGAGAAGGATAGCAATCAGCCCCAGCATTTT.

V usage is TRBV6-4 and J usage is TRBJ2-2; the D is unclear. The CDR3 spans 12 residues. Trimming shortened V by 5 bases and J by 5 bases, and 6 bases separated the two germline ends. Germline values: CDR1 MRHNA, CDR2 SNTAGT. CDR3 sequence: CASSQGTGELFF. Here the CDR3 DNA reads TGTGCCAGCAGTCAAGGTACCGGGGAGCTGTTTTTT.

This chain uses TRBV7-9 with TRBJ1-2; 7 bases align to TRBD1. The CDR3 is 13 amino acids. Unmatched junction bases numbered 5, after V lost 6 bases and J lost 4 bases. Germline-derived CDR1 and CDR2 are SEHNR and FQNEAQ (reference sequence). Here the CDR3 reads CASSENRGYGYTF. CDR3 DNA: TGTGCCAGCAGTGAAAACAGGGGCTATGGCTACACCTTC.

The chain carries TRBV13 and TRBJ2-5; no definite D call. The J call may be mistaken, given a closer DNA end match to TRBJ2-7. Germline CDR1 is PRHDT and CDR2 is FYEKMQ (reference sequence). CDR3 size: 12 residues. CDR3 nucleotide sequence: TGTGCCAGCAGCCGTGGACCCCTCGAGCAGTACTTC. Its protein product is CASSRGPLEQYF.

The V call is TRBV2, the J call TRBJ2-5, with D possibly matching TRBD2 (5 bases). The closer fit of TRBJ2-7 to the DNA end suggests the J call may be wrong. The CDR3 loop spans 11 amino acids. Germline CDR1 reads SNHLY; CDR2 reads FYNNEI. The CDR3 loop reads CASSAGIEQYF. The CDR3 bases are TGTGCCAGCAGTGCGGGGATCGAGCAGTACTTC.

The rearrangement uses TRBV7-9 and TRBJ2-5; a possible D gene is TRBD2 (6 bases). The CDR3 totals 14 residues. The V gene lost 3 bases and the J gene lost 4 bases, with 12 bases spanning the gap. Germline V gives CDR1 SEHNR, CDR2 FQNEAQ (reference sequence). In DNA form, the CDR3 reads TGTGCCAGCAGCTTCGGACAAGCGGGAGAGACCCAGTACTTC. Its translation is CASSFGQAGETQYF. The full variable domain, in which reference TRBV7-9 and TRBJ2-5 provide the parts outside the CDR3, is DTGVSQNPRHKITKRGQNVTFRCDPISEHNRLYWYRQTLGQGPEFLTYFQNEAQLEKSRLLSDRFSAERPKGSFSTLEIQRTEQGDSAMYLCASSFGQAGETQYFGPGTRLLVL.

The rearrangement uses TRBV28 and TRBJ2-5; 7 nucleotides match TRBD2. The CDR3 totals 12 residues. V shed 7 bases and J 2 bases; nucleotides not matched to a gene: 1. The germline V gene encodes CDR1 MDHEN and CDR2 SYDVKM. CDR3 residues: CASMGGQETQYF. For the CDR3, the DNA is TGTGCCAGCATGGGGGGGCAAGAGACCCAGTACTTC. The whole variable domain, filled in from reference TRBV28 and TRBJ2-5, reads DVKVTQSSRYLVKRTGEKVFLECVQDMDHENMFWYRQDPGLGLRLIYFSYDVKMKEKGDIPEGYSVSREKKERFSLILESASTNQTSMYLCASMGGQETQYFGPGTRLLVL.

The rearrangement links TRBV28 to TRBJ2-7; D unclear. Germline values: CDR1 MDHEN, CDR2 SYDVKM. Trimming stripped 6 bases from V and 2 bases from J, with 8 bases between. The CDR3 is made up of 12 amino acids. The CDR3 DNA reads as TGTGCCAGCAGCTCCGAACCCTACGAGCAGTACTTC. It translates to CASSSEPYEQYF.